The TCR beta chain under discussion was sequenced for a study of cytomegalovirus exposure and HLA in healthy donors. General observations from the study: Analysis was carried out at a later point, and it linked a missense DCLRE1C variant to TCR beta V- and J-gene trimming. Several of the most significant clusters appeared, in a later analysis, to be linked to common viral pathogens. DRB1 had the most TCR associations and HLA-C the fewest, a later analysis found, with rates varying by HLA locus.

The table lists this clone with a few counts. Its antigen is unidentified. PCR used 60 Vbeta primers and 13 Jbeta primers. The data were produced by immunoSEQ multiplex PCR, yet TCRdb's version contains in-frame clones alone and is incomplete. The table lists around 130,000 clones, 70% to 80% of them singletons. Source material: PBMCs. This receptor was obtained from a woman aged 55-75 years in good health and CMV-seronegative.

As DNA, the CDR3 is TGTGCCAGTAGTAGAGGCAGGGGGCTTGGCACAGATACGCAGTATTTT. Translating it yields CASSRGRGLGTDTQYF. The chain has TRBV19 and TRBJ2-3, with 8 bases identical to TRBD1. From germline, CDR1 is LNHDA and CDR2 SQIVND (reference sequence). V lost 4 bases, J lost 1 base, and 7 bases stayed unmatched. The CDR3 sequence is 16 residues long.